This passage covers 13 T cell receptor beta chains from one sample sequenced in a study of control samples from healthy donors and cancer patients. Clones were read by immunoSEQ multiplex PCR, and TCRdb kept only the in-frame ones, dropping some. The table records 50,000 to 75,000 clones, approximately 85% of them present only once. The sample was blood. These receptors were collected from a man aged 40-49 years in good health.

The rearrangement uses TRBV11-2 and TRBJ2-1; 7 positions agree with TRBD2. Unmatched junction bases numbered 9, after V lost 6 bases and J lost 4 bases. Germline assignment: CDR1 SGHAT and CDR2 FQNNGV. The CDR3 totals 15 residues. CDR3 loop: CASRPEGGRYNEQFF. DNA for the CDR3: TGTGCCAGCAGACCCGAGGGCGGGAGATACAATGAGCAGTTCTTC.

The rearrangement uses TRBV5-6 and TRBJ1-2; D is unclear. Trimming cost V 0 bases and J 1 base, with 4 bases left between them. The CDR3 is made up of 13 amino acids. Germline-derived CDR1 and CDR2 are SGHDT and YYEEEE. The CDR3 loop is CASSLADNYGYTF. The CDR3 coding sequence is TGTGCCAGCAGCTTGGCTGATAACTATGGCTACACCTTC.

This clone was found once. This chain joins TRBV7-3 and TRBJ2-3; 12 nucleotides align to TRBD1. Germline CDR1 reads SGHTA; CDR2 reads FQGTGA. Germline trimming cut 0 bases from V and 5 bases from J; bases unmatched to any gene: 12. This CDR3 comprises 19 residues. CDR3 protein: CASSLTPPGTGGAGDTQYF. CDR3 bases: TGTGCCAGCAGCTTAACTCCCCCAGGGACAGGGGGCGCCGGAGATACGCAGTATTTT.

The gene calls are TRBV5-6 and TRBJ2-7, with 8 positions matching TRBD1. This CDR3 spans 14 amino acids. Germline V gene lookup returns CDR1 SGHDT and CDR2 YYEEEE. V lost 1 base to trimming and J lost 5 bases; unmatched junction nucleotides: 5. The CDR3 coding sequence is TGTGCCAGCAGCTTGCCGTCAGGGGGCCACGAGCAGTACTTC. Its protein product is CASSLPSGGHEQYF.

This clone is a singleton in its sample. The V and J genes are TRBV15 and TRBJ2-1; D might be TRBD1 (5 bases). There are 13 residues in the CDR3. Deletions cut 0 bases from V and 15 bases from J, with 15 bases between. Germline V gene lookup returns CDR1 LNHNV and CDR2 YYDKDF (reference sequence). The CDR3 spells CATSRDATRTWFF. For the CDR3, the DNA is TGTGCCACCAGCAGAGATGCGACACGGACATGGTTCTTC.

V is TRBV19 and J is TRBJ2-1; the D gene is possibly TRBD2 (6 bases). Germline V CDR1 and CDR2: LNHDA, SQIVND (reference sequence). This CDR3 comprises 16 residues. Trimming removed 3 bases from V and 1 base from J, with 13 bases in between. The CDR3 loop reads CASSIYGSPSYNEQFF. The DNA of the CDR3 is TGTGCCAGTAGTATTTACGGGAGTCCATCCTACAATGAGCAGTTCTTC.

The chain joins TRBV5-1 to TRBJ2-7, with 14 nucleotides matching TRBD2. Germline CDR1 reads SGHRS; CDR2 reads YFSETQ. The CDR3 is 19 amino acids. Trimming took 1 base from V and 5 from J; bases not matched to a gene: 14. The CDR3 loop reads CASSLTGTSGSTGRNEQYF. CDR3 DNA: TGCGCCAGCAGCTTGACCGGGACTAGCGGGAGTACCGGGAGAAACGAGCAGTACTTC. Full variable domain (rest looked up from reference TRBV5-1 and TRBJ2-7): KAGVTQTPRYLIKTRGQQVTLSCSPISGHRSVSWYQQTPGQGLQFLFEYFSETQRNKGNFPGRFSGRQFSNSRSEMNVSTLELGDSALYLCASSLTGTSGSTGRNEQYFGPGTRLTVT.

The V gene is TRBV30, the J gene TRBJ1-2, with no clear D. CDR3 size: 14 residues. The V and J ends lost 2 bases and 5 bases respectively, with 15 bases between them. Germline V gene sequence: CDR1 GTSNPN, CDR2 SVGIG (reference sequence). DNA of the CDR3: TGTGCCTGGAGTTCGCAAGGGCTCCTATATGGCTACACCTTC. Translating it yields CAWSSQGLLYGYTF. Complete variable domain (other parts from reference TRBV30 and TRBJ1-2): SQTIHQWPATLVQPVGSPLSLECTVEGTSNPNLYWYRQAAGRGLQLLFYSVGIGQISSEVPQNLSASRPQDRQFILSSKKLLLSDSGFYLCAWSSQGLLYGYTFGSGTRLTVV.

The chain links TRBV19 to TRBJ2-2, with D possibly TRBD2 on 6 matching bases. V dropped 0 bases and J dropped 6 bases, with 20 bases sitting between them. This CDR3 region has 18 residues. Germline CDR1 LNHDA, CDR2 SQIVND (reference sequence). CDR3 sequence reads: CASSIDPSLARAAGELFF. As DNA, the CDR3 is TGTGCCAGTAGTATAGACCCCTCACTAGCAAGGGCGGCCGGGGAGCTGTTTTTT.

The V call is TRBV7-9, the J call TRBJ1-2; TRBD1 agrees at 8 bases. Unmatched junction bases numbered 4, after V lost 3 bases and J lost 4 bases. The CDR3 runs to 14 residues. CDR1 and CDR2 from the germline V gene are SEHNR and FQNEAQ (reference sequence). This chain's CDR3 is CASSLGGQVYGYTF. The CDR3 DNA follows: TGTGCCAGCAGCTTGGGGGGACAGGTCTATGGCTACACCTTC.

The chain links TRBV5-6 to TRBJ2-5; tentatively, D is TRBD1 or TRBD2 (6 bases each). CDR1 SGHDT and CDR2 YYEEEE come from the germline V gene. V was trimmed by 2 bases and J by 3 bases, leaving 8 bases between them. This CDR3 contains 13 residues. Written as DNA, the CDR3 is TGTGCCAGCAGCTTTAGGGGGGAAGAGACCCAGTACTTC. Translating it yields CASSFRGEETQYF.

This chain joins TRBV4-3 and TRBJ2-5; a possible D gene is TRBD2 (6 bases). Germline lookup yields CDR1 LGHNA and CDR2 YSLEER. Trimming took off 4 bases at V and 4 bases at J, with 16 bases between the two ends. The CDR3 covers 15 residues. For the CDR3, the DNA is TGCGCCAGCAGCCCTAGCTGGATCGGGGGAGAGACCCAGTACTTC. It specifies CASSPSWIGGETQYF.

This chain connects TRBV7-2 to TRBJ2-2; D perhaps matches TRBD2 (6 bases). Per germline, CDR1 SGHTA and CDR2 FQGNSA. This CDR3 is built from 14 residues. V was cut by 0 bases and J by 8 bases, with 10 bases left in between. The DNA of the CDR3 is TGTGCCAGCAGCTTAGCGCGGGAACTAGGGGAGCTGTTTTTT. Amino acid sequence: CASSLARELGELFF.